The present T cell receptor beta chain was sequenced within a study of shared clonotypes between healthy human individuals. Notes on the study in general: The rarefaction results pointed to incomplete sorted-subset sequencing despite large depth.

Original processing methods: ImmunoSEQ output lacked quality scores and full-length reads, limiting matched filtering. Profiling relied on immunoSEQ multiplex PCR, and the TCRdb table lists in-frame clones only, not all of them. The DNA gave D and trimming, while V, J and clone size come from that table. Of over 950,000 clones in the sample, about 72% were seen once. CDR3 size: 13 residues. CDR1 SNHLY and CDR2 FYNNEI come from the germline V gene. The V gene lost 2 bases and the J gene lost 7 bases, with 9 bases spanning the gap. Both subsets, CD45RA+ naive and CD45RA-negative memory, were split from the CD4+ cells. A remark on this clone: Its target is not known.

V gene TRBV2 combines with J gene TRBJ2-4; no definite D call. The receptor was derived from a man aged 18 to 30 in good health. Some clones in this sample may be carry-over from other donors' samples. Sequenced material: memory CD4+ T cells from PBMCs. Subset reported: CD45RA-negative fraction. CDR3 residues: CASSELDRNIQYF. DNA for the CDR3: TGTGCCAGCAGTGAACTAGACCGCAACATTCAGTACTTC.